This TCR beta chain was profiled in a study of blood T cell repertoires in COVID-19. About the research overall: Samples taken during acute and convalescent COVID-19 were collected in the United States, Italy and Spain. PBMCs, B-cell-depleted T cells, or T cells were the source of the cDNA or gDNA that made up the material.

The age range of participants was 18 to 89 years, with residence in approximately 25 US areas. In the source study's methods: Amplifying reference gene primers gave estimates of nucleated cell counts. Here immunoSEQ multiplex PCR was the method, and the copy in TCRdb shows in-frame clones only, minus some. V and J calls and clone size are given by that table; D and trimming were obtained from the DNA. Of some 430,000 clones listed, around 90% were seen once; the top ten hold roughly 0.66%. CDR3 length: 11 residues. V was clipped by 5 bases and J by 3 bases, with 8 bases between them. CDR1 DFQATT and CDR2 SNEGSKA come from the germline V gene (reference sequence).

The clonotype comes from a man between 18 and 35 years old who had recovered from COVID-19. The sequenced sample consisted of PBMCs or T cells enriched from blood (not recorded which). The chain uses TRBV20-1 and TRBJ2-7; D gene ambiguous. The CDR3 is CSAPRVYEQYF. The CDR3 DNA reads TGCAGTGCTCCACGGGTCTACGAGCAGTACTTC.